This TCR beta chain comes out of a study of T cells in Graves' hyperthyroidism and ophthalmopathy. Authors of the study amplified TCR beta CDR3 regions from RNA transcripts. When the TCR CDR3 underwent first-round RT-PCR, the HTBI primer set was used. TCRdb passed the multiplex PCR reads through MiXCR, listing each CDR3 protein once. The sample includes about 640,000 distinct CDR3 sequences, more than 20% of them seen just once. This clonotype was seen ten or more times. This CDR3 contains 16 residues. The germline gives CDR1 SGHAT, CDR2 FQNNGV. Trimming took off 1 base at V and 4 bases at J, with 16 bases between the two ends.

This receptor was identified in a man younger than 40 with Graves' ophthalmopathy. The chain recombines TRBV11-2 with TRBJ1-1, with D tentatively TRBD1 (6 bases). Specimen: blood. The CDR3 here is CASSLGGGAQGTEAFF. DNA of the CDR3: TGTGCCAGCAGCTTAGGCGGGGGCGCTCAGGGCACTGAAGCTTTCTTT.